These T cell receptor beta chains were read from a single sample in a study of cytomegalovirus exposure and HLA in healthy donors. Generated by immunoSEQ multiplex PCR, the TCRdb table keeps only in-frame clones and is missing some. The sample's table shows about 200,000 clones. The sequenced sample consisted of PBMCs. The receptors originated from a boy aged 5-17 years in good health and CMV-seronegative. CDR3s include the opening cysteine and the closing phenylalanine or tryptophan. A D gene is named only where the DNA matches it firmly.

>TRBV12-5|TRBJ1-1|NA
TGTGCTAGTGGTACAATACTACCGGGTATCACTGAAGCTTTCTTT
CASGTILPGITEAFF
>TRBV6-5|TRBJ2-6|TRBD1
TGTGCCACCAGGGACAGTTACTCTGGGGCCAACGTCCTGACTTTC
CATRDSYSGANVLTF
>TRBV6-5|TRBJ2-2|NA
TGTGCCATACGAGAGAGAACGGGGGCCGGGGAGCTGTTTTTT
CAIRERTGAGELFF
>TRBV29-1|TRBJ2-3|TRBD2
TGCAGCGCACGCGGCCGGGAGGGCACAGATACGCAGTATTTT
CSARGREGTDTQYF
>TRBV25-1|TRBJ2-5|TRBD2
TGTGCCAGCAGTGAACCCCTGGCGGGGGGGGCCGAGACCCAGTACTTC
CASSEPLAGGAETQYF
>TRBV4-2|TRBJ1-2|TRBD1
TGTGCCAGCAGCCAAAATACCCCGACAGGGGGGTCCTATGGCTACACCTTC
CASSQNTPTGGSYGYTF
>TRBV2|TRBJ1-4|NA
TGTGCCATCAAACGGGGCAGGGGAAATGAAAAACTGTTTTTT
CAIKRGRGNEKLFF
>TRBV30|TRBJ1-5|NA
TGTGCCTGGAGCCGCATCGGGGTCAATCAGCCCCAGCATTTT
CAWSRIGVNQPQHF
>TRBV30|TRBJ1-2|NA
TGTGCCTGCGCCGCTTTAATGGCTGGCTACACCTTC
CACAALMAGYTF
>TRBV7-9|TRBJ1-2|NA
TGTGCCAGCAGCTCAGGGAATCCCCCCCTTTCTTGGGGCTACACCTTC
CASSSGNPPLSWGYTF
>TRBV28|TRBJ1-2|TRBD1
TGTGCCAGCAGTAAAGGACAGGGGTCTAACTATGGCTACACCTTC
CASSKGQGSNYGYTF